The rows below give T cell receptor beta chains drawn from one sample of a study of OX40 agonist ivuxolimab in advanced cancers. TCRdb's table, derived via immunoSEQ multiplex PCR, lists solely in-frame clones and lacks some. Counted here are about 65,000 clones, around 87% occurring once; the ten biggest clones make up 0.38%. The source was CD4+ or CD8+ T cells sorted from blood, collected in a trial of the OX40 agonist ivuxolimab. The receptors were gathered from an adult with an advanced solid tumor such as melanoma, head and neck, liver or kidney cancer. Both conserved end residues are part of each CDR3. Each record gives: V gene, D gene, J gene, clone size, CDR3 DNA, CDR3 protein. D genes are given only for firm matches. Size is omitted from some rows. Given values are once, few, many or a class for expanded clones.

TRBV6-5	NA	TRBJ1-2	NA	TGTGCCAGCAGTTACTCTCGACAGGTTCAGTACTATGCCTACACCTTC	CASSYSRQVQYYAYTF
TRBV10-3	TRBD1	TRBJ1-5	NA	TGTGCCAGCCGGGGGACAGGGGATTTTCAGCCCCAGCATTTT	CASRGTGDFQPQHF
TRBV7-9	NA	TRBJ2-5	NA	TGTGCCAGCAGCTTAGCGGCGGCTAGCGTACAAGAGACCCAGTACTTC	CASSLAAASVQETQYF
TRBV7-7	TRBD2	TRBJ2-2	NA	TGTGCTGTTACCAGCGGGGGGACGACCACCGGGGAGCTGTTTTTT	CAVTSGGTTTGELFF
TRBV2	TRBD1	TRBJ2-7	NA	TGTGCCAGCAGAATGACAGGGGGGTACGAGCAGTACTTC	CASRMTGGYEQYF
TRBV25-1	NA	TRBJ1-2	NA	TGTGCCAGCAGGGTCGGAGAGGGCTATGGCTACACCTTC	CASRVGEGYGYTF
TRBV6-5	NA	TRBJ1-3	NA	TGTGCCACAGGGAACTCTGGAAACACCATATATTTT	CATGNSGNTIYF
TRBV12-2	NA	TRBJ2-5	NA	TGTGCAAGTCGCTTAGACCTGGGGACGATCAGCCAAGAGACCCAGTACTTC	CASRLDLGTISQETQYF
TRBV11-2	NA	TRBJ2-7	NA	TGTGCCAGCAGCCCTCTCACGGGGGCCTACGAGCAGTACTTC	CASSPLTGAYEQYF
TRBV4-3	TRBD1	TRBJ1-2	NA	TGCGCCAGCAGCCAAGAGGGACAGGGGTTGGACGGCTACACCTTC	CASSQEGQGLDGYTF
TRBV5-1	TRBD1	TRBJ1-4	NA	TGCGCCAGCAGGAGACAGGGCCGCGCGTCAAGGGAAAAACTGTTTTTT	CASRRQGRASREKLFF
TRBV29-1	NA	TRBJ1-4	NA	TGCAGCGTTGAACTCCGGCCTAATGAAAAACTGTTTTTT	CSVELRPNEKLFF
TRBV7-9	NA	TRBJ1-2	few	TGTGCCAGCAGCTTAGAGGCGGGGAACAGTGGCTACACCTTC	CASSLEAGNSGYTF
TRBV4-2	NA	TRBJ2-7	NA	TGTGCCAGCAGCCAAGATCCCTTTTACGAGCAGTACTTC	CASSQDPFYEQYF
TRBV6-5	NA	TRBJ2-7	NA	TGTGCCAGCAGCACGGGTGGCTACGAGCAGTACTTC	CASSTGGYEQYF
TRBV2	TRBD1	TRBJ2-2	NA	TGTGCCAGCAGTGAATGGGGCGTGACAGGGGTCCCCGGGGAGCTGTTTTTT	CASSEWGVTGVPGELFF
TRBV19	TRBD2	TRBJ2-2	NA	TGTGCCAGTAGTATTACTCCAGCGGGGTATGCGAACACCGGGGAGCTGTTTTTT	CASSITPAGYANTGELFF
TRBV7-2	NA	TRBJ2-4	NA	TGTGCCAGCAGCCCTTCGGGGGCCCAGGGGGGCAAAAACATTCAGTACTTC	CASSPSGAQGGKNIQYF
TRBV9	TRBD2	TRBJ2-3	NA	TGTGCCAGCAGCGCCCGACTAGCGGGGGGGGGCCCTAGCACAGATACGCAGTATTTT	CASSARLAGGGPSTDTQYF
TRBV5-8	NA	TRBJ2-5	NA	TGTGCCAGCAGCTTGACGGGTCAGGGTTCACAAGAGACCCAGTACTTC	CASSLTGQGSQETQYF
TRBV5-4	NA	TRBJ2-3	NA	TGTGCCAGCAGCCTAGGGGGTTCTAGCACAGATACGCAGTATTTT	CASSLGGSSTDTQYF
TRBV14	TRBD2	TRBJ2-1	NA	TGTGCCAGCAGCCAAGAAACTCCCCTAGCGGGGGTTAGCAATGAGCAGTTCTTC	CASSQETPLAGVSNEQFF
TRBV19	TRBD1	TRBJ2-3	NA	TGTGCCAGTAGTATTTTGACAGGGGGAAGCACAGATACGCAGTATTTT	CASSILTGGSTDTQYF
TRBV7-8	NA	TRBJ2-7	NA	TGTGCCAGCAGCTTAGCGTCGCAGAACTACGAGCAGTACTTC	CASSLASQNYEQYF
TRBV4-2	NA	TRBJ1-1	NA	TGTGCCAGCAGCCAACCGGGGTTGGGGGGCGCGGGTGCTTTCTTT	CASSQPGLGGAGAFF
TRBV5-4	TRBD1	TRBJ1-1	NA	TGTGCCAGCAGCCTCCGACAGGGGGCAAACACTGAAGCTTTCTTT	CASSLRQGANTEAFF
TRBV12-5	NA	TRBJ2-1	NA	TGTGCTAGTGGTATAGGCGCTGAGCAGTTCTTC	CASGIGAEQFF
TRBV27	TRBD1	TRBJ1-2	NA	TGTGCCAGCAGTTCCACTAAGACAGGGGGTAGGGCTGGCTACACCTTC	CASSSTKTGGRAGYTF
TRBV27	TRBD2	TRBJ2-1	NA	TGTGCCAGCAGTCTTAGCGGGGGGGCCTACAATGAGCAGTTCTTC	CASSLSGGAYNEQFF
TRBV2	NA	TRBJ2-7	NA	TGTGCCAGCAGTTCTAACGGGGGCCCCTACGAGCAGTACTTC	CASSSNGGPYEQYF
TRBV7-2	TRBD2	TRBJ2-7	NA	TGTGCCAGCAGCCCGCGAGGACTAGCGGGGGGACCCGAGCAGTACTTC	CASSPRGLAGGPEQYF
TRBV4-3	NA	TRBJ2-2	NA	TGCGCCAGCAGCCAAGGAGGGACCGGGGAGCTGTTTTTT	CASSQGGTGELFF
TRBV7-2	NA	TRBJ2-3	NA	TGTGCCAGCAGCTTAGAGGTCGGGGGGCTGAGGGCTACGCAGTATTTT	CASSLEVGGLRATQYF
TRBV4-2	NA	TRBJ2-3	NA	TGTGCCAGCAGCCCCACAGAATTAAGCACAGATACGCAGTATTTT	CASSPTELSTDTQYF
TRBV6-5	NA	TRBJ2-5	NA	TGTGCCAGCCGAGTTGGTGGGGGAGAAGAGACCCAGTACTTC	CASRVGGGEETQYF
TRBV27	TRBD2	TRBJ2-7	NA	TGTGCCAGCAGTTTAAAGGGACTAGCGCGTAGGTCGGGGGGGGACGAGCAGTACTTC	CASSLKGLARRSGGDEQYF
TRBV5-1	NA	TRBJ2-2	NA	TGCGCCAGCAGCTTACAGGGTAACGGGGAGCTGTTTTTT	CASSLQGNGELFF
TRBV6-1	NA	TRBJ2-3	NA	TGTGCCAGCAGCGGTTGGAGTTACACAGATACGCAGTATTTT	CASSGWSYTDTQYF
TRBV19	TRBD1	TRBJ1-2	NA	TGTGCCAGTAAACCGGGACAGGGGTTTAACTATGGCTACACCTTC	CASKPGQGFNYGYTF
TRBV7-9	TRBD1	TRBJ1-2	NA	TGTGCCAGCAGCTTCGACAGGGGCGGCGGCTACACCTTC	CASSFDRGGGYTF
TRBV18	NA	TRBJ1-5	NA	TGTGCCAGCTCACGGGGGGCCGACAGCCGCAATCAGCCCCAGCATTTT	CASSRGADSRNQPQHF
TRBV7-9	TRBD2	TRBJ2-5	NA	TGTGCCAGCAGCTTACTAGCGGGGGAAGAGACCCAGTACTTC	CASSLLAGEETQYF
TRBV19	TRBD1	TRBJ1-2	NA	TGTGCCAGTAGTACGGGGCAGACAGGGAACTATGGCTACACCTTC	CASSTGQTGNYGYTF
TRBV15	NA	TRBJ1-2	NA	TGTGCCACCAGCAGAGACCGAGAGAGGGTGCGGGGCTACACCTTC	CATSRDRERVRGYTF
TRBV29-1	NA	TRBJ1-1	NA	TGCAGCGTTGTTGAGGGGACATACACTGAAGCTTTCTTT	CSVVEGTYTEAFF
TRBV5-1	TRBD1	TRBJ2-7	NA	TGCGCCAGCAGCTTGGCCGATACAGGGGGCAACGAGCAGTACTTC	CASSLADTGGNEQYF